Described below is a single TCR beta chain sequence and its context. Its specificity is not known. The CDR3 sequence is 14 residues long. With 2 bases removed from V and 0 bases from J, the gap between germline ends came to 7 bases. Germline V lookup: CDR1 SGDLS, CDR2 YYNGEE. The sample originates from a study of CD8 T cells in Susac syndrome. Study-level information: Treatment at blood withdrawal was none, corticosteroids, or intravenous immunoglobulin alone in Susac syndrome patients.

Study-wide points: Sixteen Susac-specific public clones were found in total CD8+ repertoires and 4 to 6 in CD8+ TEMRA repertoires.

Negative isolation yielded CD8+ and CD4+ T cells; FACS enriched TEMRA cells. Random hexamers primed reverse transcription of about 0.5 to 1 ug RNA. One entry per CDR3 protein results from TCRdb running MiXCR on the immunoSEQ multiplex PCR reads. The sample records around 150,000 distinct CDR3 sequences, roughly 94% being singletons. The receptor comes from a human donor with Susac syndrome. The V gene is TRBV9, the J gene TRBJ2-3; D gene uncertain. The material sequenced was CD8+ T cells from PBMCs. The chain's CDR3 is CASSVGVSTDTQYF. The CDR3 bases are TGTGCCAGCAGCGTGGGTGTCAGCACAGATACGCAGTATTTT.